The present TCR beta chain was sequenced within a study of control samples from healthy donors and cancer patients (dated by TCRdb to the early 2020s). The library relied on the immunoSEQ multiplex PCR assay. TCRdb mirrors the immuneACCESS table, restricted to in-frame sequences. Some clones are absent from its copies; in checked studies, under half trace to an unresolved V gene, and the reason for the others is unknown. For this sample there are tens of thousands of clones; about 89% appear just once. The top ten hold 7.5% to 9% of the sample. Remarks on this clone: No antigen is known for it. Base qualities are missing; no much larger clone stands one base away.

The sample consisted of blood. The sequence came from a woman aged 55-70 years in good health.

The CDR3 in this case is CASSWTSGAGELFF. The DNA sequence is as follows: TGTGCCAGCAGTTGGACTAGCGGGGCCGGGGAGCTGTTTTTT. Recombination joined TRBV5-6 with TRBJ2-2; TRBD2 aligns with 12 central bases. Reading from cysteine to phenylalanine, the CDR3 counts 14 amino acids. Only the CDR3 DNA stays, 42 bases, in frame from base 1. CDR1 and CDR2, looked up from the germline V gene, are SGHDT and YYEEEE. Clipping removes 5 bases from V and 6 bases from J, with 2 as the unmatched junction base count. The entire variable domain, with the stretches around the CDR3 drawn from the reference TRBV5-6 and TRBJ2-2 proteins, is DAGVTQSPTHLIKTRGQQVTLRCSPKSGHDTVSWYQQALGQGPQFIFQYYEEEERQRGNFPDRFSGHQFPNYSSELNVNALLLGDSALYLCASSWTSGAGELFFGEGSRLTVL.